This is a list of T cell receptor beta chains from one sample in a study of blood T cell repertoires in COVID-19. The assay was immunoSEQ multiplex PCR, and TCRdb's table has in-frame clones only and misses some. The profile shows about 190,000 clones, approximately 79% of them singletons. Sequencing was carried out using peripheral blood. These receptors all come from a man younger than 45 with active or convalescent COVID-19. Both conserved end residues are part of each CDR3. Fields, in order: D gene, V gene, J gene, clone size, CDR3 protein. D genes are given only for firm matches. Some rows mark clone size as missing; the rest say once, few, many or name a class of expanded clone.

TRBD2	TRBV11-2	TRBJ2-4	-	CASSAGLAGGGAKNIQYF
TRBD1	TRBV14	TRBJ1-4	-	CASSQVEAGGREKLFF
TRBD1	TRBV6-4	TRBJ1-1	once	CASSASTGGNTEAFF
-	TRBV5-6	TRBJ2-2	-	CASRRSYTGELFF
-	TRBV10-2	TRBJ2-1	-	CASSGWRDNEQFF
-	TRBV18	TRBJ2-3	-	CASSPLASGLTDTQYF
TRBD1	TRBV6-5	TRBJ1-2	-	CASSLDRVYGYTF
-	TRBV7-2	TRBJ1-4	-	CASSPGGRGNEKLFF
TRBD1	TRBV4-3	TRBJ1-6	-	CASSGDRANSPLHF
-	TRBV4-1	TRBJ1-5	-	CASSQVGLSHQPQHF
TRBD2	TRBV14	TRBJ2-7	-	CASRASGFSYEQYF
-	TRBV30	TRBJ1-1	-	CAWSVSQVEAFF
-	TRBV5-5	TRBJ2-1	-	CASSPPSELYNEQFF
-	TRBV2	TRBJ1-5	few	CASIGQNQNQPQHF
TRBD2	TRBV30	TRBJ2-1	once	CAWSVGLAGGGRNEQFF
TRBD2	TRBV7-2	TRBJ2-2	-	CASSYRGLAGVGGTGELFF
-	TRBV30	TRBJ1-1	-	CALTPGLPKSAEAFF
-	TRBV5-1	TRBJ2-6	-	CASSYRADSDLSGANVLTF
TRBD2	TRBV6-5	TRBJ2-1	once	CATQFGGNEQFF
-	TRBV21-1	TRBJ1-5	-	CASTSLKGEGDQPQHF
-	TRBV28	TRBJ1-1	-	CASRISPGIEAFF
-	TRBV19	TRBJ1-5	-	CASSTPTGGGVNQPQHF
-	TRBV12-3/TRBV12-4	TRBJ1-4	-	CASSLDSNEKLFF
TRBD1	TRBV30	TRBJ1-2	-	CAWSTGGEGGYTF
TRBD2	TRBV7-9	TRBJ2-2	-	CASSPTSGELGELFF
TRBD2	TRBV9	TRBJ2-7	-	CASSVGTSGRGSYEQYF
-	TRBV5-1	TRBJ1-1	-	CASSLPEGGNTEAFF
TRBD1	TRBV7-9	TRBJ1-6	-	CASSLGDRQVSPLHF
TRBD1	TRBV27	TRBJ2-7	few	CASSSQGQGSSQYF
-	TRBV6-5	TRBJ1-2	few	CASSLGRGLYGYTF
-	TRBV30	TRBJ1-6	-	CAWSNYNSPLHF
TRBD1	TRBV10-1	TRBJ2-7	-	CASSESLQGTGQYF
TRBD2	TRBV15	TRBJ2-5	-	CATSRGGLAGASGETQYF
-	TRBV6-5	TRBJ2-5	few	CATKESSGTQYF